The 2 T cell receptor beta chains given below trace back to one sample, sequenced in a study of blood T cell repertoires in COVID-19. Data came from immunoSEQ multiplex PCR; TCRdb stores just in-frame clones and leaves some out. In the table there are 210,000 or so clones, 80% to 85% of which are singletons. Source material: PBMCs or T cells enriched from blood (not recorded which). The receptors were sampled from a woman in her forties or fifties with acute COVID-19.

This rearrangement joins TRBV6-5 to TRBJ2-7, with TRBD2 identical over 8 bases. The germline V gene has CDR1 MNHEY and CDR2 SVGAGI. CDR3 length: 13 residues. V lost 6 bases, J lost 1 base, and 2 bases stayed unmatched. In nucleotides, the CDR3 is TGTGCCAGCAGCCGCGGGAGGTCCTACGAGCAGTACTTC. It specifies CASSRGRSYEQYF.

V and J are TRBV25-1 and TRBJ1-6; a weak D match, TRBD1 (5 bases). The germline V gene has CDR1 MGHDK and CDR2 SYGVNS. The CDR3 covers 15 residues. Trimming cost V 6 bases and J 11 bases, with 20 bases left between them. This chain's CDR3 is CASRITGLGTAPLHF. The CDR3 DNA sequence: TGTGCCAGCAGAATAACAGGTTTAGGCACCGCACCCCTCCACTTT.